This TCR beta chain was recorded in a study of cytomegalovirus exposure and HLA in healthy donors (dated by TCRdb to the late 2010s). With respect to the entire study: In an earlier analysis of roughly 500 of the donors, 276 Gb of sequence data and 117 million unique TCR beta sequences from 180 million or so T cells were reported. Approximately 300 gigabases of sequencing data and some 85 million unique TCR sequences were included in an early release covering about 620 HLA-typed donors. Among the roughly 430 genotyped donors, 75% to 90% belonged to the genetic ancestry cluster associated with self-reported Caucasian donors. The study aimed to test whether signatures of past pathogen exposure could be identified by cataloging public T cell receptors. The study profiled the T cell repertoires of 666 subjects by immunosequencing and related them to cytomegalovirus serostatus. Besides the first cohort of under 700 subjects, a separate validation cohort made up of over a hundred different subjects was used. To predict cytomegalovirus infection status, the study brought together high-throughput TCR immunosequencing, statistical association of individual TCRs with disease status, and machine learning. In a later analysis, previously published TCR beta repertoires from more than 500 donors were re-analyzed and high-resolution HLA genotyping was added so that TCR occurrence patterns could be studied. In the later analysis, no new phenotypic data were used to find candidate immune exposures; instead, reliance was placed on TCR beta sequences and their occurrence across donors. To decide whether each TCR beta V gene segment behaved as functional or pseudogenic, an earlier analysis of nearly 600 of the donors relied on high-throughput TCR beta sequencing. Donor age, sex, ethnicity and CMV serostatus were compiled together with the repertoire data. In a later genetic analysis, genome-wide SNP genotypes for about 55% of the roughly 700 donors were used, and that subset was treated as a discovery cohort. All discovery cohort repertoires had been generated on a single sequencing platform. HLA typing included class I and class II loci at four-digit resolution. The number of typed donors differed by locus: 629-630 for A, B, C, DRB1 and DQB1; some 500 for DQA1; approximately 610 for DPA1; and some 450 for DPB1. Because of strong linkage in the cohort, roughly five DR-DQ haplotypes were treated as single units for association and clustering. Across 300 to 500 genotyped donors of the cohort, an average of about 200,000 unique TCR beta nucleotide sequences per donor were sequenced, and roughly 18% of those sequences were non-productive. Results and caveats for the whole study, not just this receptor: A total of roughly 160 TCR beta chains were listed by the study as associated with cytomegalovirus. A later analysis associated roughly 17,000 TCR beta sequences with specific HLA alleles at a false discovery rate of 0.05. An association between a missense DCLRE1C variant and V-gene and J-gene trimming of TCR beta chains was found in a later genetic analysis and replicated in an independent cohort. In a later analysis, several top co-occurrence clusters were reported to appear linked to parvovirus B19, influenza, CMV and Epstein-Barr virus. Correlated functional status among segregating V segments might reflect linkage disequilibrium, but an unknown experimental factor could not be ruled out. About 15 rarely observed V segments, including chromosome 9 orphons, were excluded from the earlier analysis of just under 600 of the donors because counts were too low. Presence/absence analyses assumed roughly uniform sequencing depth across donors, an assumption that may not hold. HLA typing was unavailable for some donors at each locus, so association tests used only the typed subset. According to a later analysis, TCR association rates differed among HLA loci, with DRB1 alleles showing the most associated TCRs and HLA-C alleles showing the fewest. Immune exposure information for the cohort was limited to CMV serostatus. In an earlier analysis of about 550 of the donors, most TCR beta V segments were observed in productive rearrangements about 90% or about 30% of the time, broadly matching IMGT annotations. Because the 87-base-pair reads could not distinguish some IMGT-functional V segments, including TRBV6-2 and TRBV6-3, those segments were excluded. According to a later genetic analysis, donors in an Asian-associated ancestry cluster had fewer N-insertions in productive TCRs than the approximately 630-donor mean. Cytomegalovirus status was reported to be diagnosed by the classifier with high specificity and sensitivity in both the original and validation cohorts. Three of the identified cytomegalovirus-associated TCR beta chains were confirmed in vitro to be specific for cytomegalovirus antigens. The authors suggested that the approach could potentially be generalized to other disease states and immunological phenotypes. A later analysis found that most CMV-associated TCR beta chains appeared HLA-restricted, with HLA associations seemingly driven largely by CMV exposure. When HLA alleles, especially DR and DQ, strongly co-occurred, attributing TCR associations to individual alleles was difficult. While some public TCRs were present in many individuals, most TCR sequences turned up only very rarely across donors. In this cohort, only TCR beta chains were sequenced, and detectable features were limited by the absence of alpha or paired-chain data. A further reported finding was that TCR beta sequences accurately predicted the HLA-A and HLA-B alleles for most subjects in the first cohort. In a later analysis, HLA-associated TCR beta chains were found to be more clonally expanded and to have lower generation probabilities than equally common non-associated chains. A cluster of highly shared sequence variants was judged likely to represent a technical artifact of the sequencing pipeline.

From the cysteine through the phenylalanine, the CDR3 covers 16 amino acids. This entry keeps only the CDR3 DNA: 48 bases, framed from base 1. V trim: 6 bases; J trim: 10 bases; unmatched bases: 16. CDR1 SNHLY and CDR2 FYNNEI were looked up in the germline V gene. The cohort consisted of 650 to 700 healthy bone marrow donors. At the time of sampling, all cohort members were nominally healthy, though unrecorded immune exposures were likely present. Of the approximately 610 cohort members, some 270 had positive CMV serostatus and 350 to 400 had negative CMV serostatus, and CMV serostatus was not recorded for the donor. Each donor provided a peripheral blood sample, and peripheral blood mononuclear cells were used for TCR beta sequencing. The Qiagen DNeasy Blood Extraction Kit was used to extract genomic DNA from the blood cell samples. Receptor amplification or capture employed the immunoSEQ multiplex PCR assay. A mixture of 60 forward primers for TCR Vbeta segments and 13 reverse primers for TCR Jbeta segments was used in the multiplex PCR. Amplification of the CDR3 region of rearranged TCR beta genes was performed with a multiplex PCR assay on genomic DNA. The amplified TCR beta libraries were sequenced on the Illumina HiSeq System as 87-base-pair reads. Processing in the source paper ran as follows. In a later analysis, approximately 74 million unique TCR beta chains were counted across the 690 or so repertoires, and roughly 11 million of these chains were shared by at least two donors. A nearest-neighbor algorithm error-corrected the raw reads and collapsed the reads into unique sequences, merging closely related sequences to remove PCR and sequencing errors. To assign V, D and J gene segments, CDR3 sequences were aligned to IMGT reference sequences. For a sequence to be retained, a match of at least six nucleotides to both a V gene segment and a J gene segment was required. A rearrangement was called productive if the CDR3 had no stop codons and remained in frame with V and J, and every other rearrangement was called non-productive. Following IMGT convention, CDR3 was defined as the stretch from the second conserved V-encoded cysteine to the conserved J-encoded phenylalanine. Sequences without an unambiguous match to a single V gene segment were excluded from the earlier analysis of 500 to 700 of the donors. In an earlier analysis of 500 to 750 of the donors, V segments were called functional above 56.7% productive rearrangements and were called segregating when the between-donor standard deviation exceeded 5%. A statistical classification framework was built to diagnose cytomegalovirus status from the catalog of TCR beta chain sequences. V and J gene assignment, in a later analysis, came from comparing TCR nucleotide sequences with IMGT/GENE-DB human TR gene sequences. Using the TCRdist pipeline, a later analysis assigned CDR3 sequences along with most-parsimonious VDJ recombination scenarios. In a later analysis, each TCR beta chain was defined by its CDR3 amino acid sequence together with its V-gene family, and reads without a unique V-gene family were excluded. To address suspected cross-contamination and a sequencing artifact, a later analysis removed a few hundred highly shared, low-generation-probability nucleotide sequences. A later analysis calculated a clonal expansion index for each public chain from normalized within-repertoire ranks of inferred template counts. Generation probabilities in a later analysis came from a VDJ recombination model fitted to out-of-frame rearrangements, and those results were checked against IGoR. In a later analysis, hypergeometric tests were used to score TCR-TCR, TCR-HLA and TCR-CMV co-occurrence, with a repertoire-size bias correction applied to TCR pairs. False discovery rates were estimated in a later analysis by permuting HLA or CMV assignments 20 times. In a later analysis, co-occurring TCRs were grouped using DBSCAN, and TCRdist sequence similarity was added for clustering within HLA-allele-positive subsets. Co-occurrence clustering excluded repertoires with fewer than 30,000 or more than 120,000 public chains, plus five with anomalous nucleotide sharing. What TCRdb holds here is the immuneACCESS table cut down to in-frame rearrangements. Part of the clones is not present; checked against another copy, under half of the missing clones reflect an unresolved V gene, and the others are unexplained. Clone size and V and J calls were adopted from that table, with D and trimming inferred from the DNA. In this sample the table shows 100,000 to 150,000 clones, about 73% of which occur a single time. About 3.1% of the sample belongs to the ten largest clones.

To note about this clone: No antigen is known for it. No much larger clone is present one base from it, and per-base qualities are unavailable.

What was sequenced was PBMCs. This sequence was found in a human donor in good health. The chain joins TRBV2 to TRBJ2-1, with 9 bases matching TRBD2. The CDR3 in this case is CASSLKAGGSGGEQFF. The nucleotide sequence reads as follows: TGTGCCAGCAGCCTCAAAGCGGGGGGCTCGGGCGGCGAGCAGTTCTTC.